This TCR beta chain was captured in a study of T-cell memory formation after mild COVID-19. Overall study findings and caveats: Balance between CD4 and CD8 was seen in clones contracting day 15 to 85, and a CD4+ lean was seen in later expanders.

With 1 base clipped from V and 2 bases from J, the junction kept 4 bases outside the gene matches. The CDR3 has 16 residues. The V gene's germline CDR1 is LGHNA and CDR2 YSLEER. The authors produced TCR alpha and TCR beta cDNA libraries with sample barcodes and UMIs by 5'RACE using constant-segment primers. TCRdb analysed the 5' RACE reads with MiXCR anew, one entry per CDR3 protein. The sample lists about 280,000 distinct CDR3 sequences, roughly 8.2% occurring once. A word on this clonotype: Its antigen is currently unknown.

This rearrangement joins TRBV4-3 to TRBJ2-1; TRBD2 agrees at 8 bases. The sequence was obtained from a man aged 18 to 29 who had mild COVID-19 (a few samples of this study predate the infection). Cell type and time point are not known. The sequencing sample was made of PBMCs or a T cell subset sorted from them (not recorded which). The DNA for the CDR3 is TGCGCCAGCAGCCAAGCGGATAGCGGGGCCTACAATGAGCAGTTCTTC. The encoded protein is CASSQADSGAYNEQFF.